This TCR beta chain derives from a study of post-analysis software for immune sequencing data. Carried by the TCR beta cDNA libraries were unique molecular identifiers. Each CDR3 protein is one row after TCRdb ran MiXCR on the PCR reads. Of 350,000 to 500,000 distinct CDR3 sequences detected, roughly 38% appear once; the ten largest clones hold approximately 7.6%. The sample consisted of blood. This TCR came from a girl aged 2 to 10 with multiple sclerosis.

The CDR3 DNA follows: TGTGCCATCAGTGAGTCGTGGCGGGAGGTAGGGGACATTCAGTACTTC. Translation gives CAISESWREVGDIQYF. This rearrangement joins TRBV10-3 to TRBJ2-4; 8 nucleotides line up with TRBD2. Germline-derived CDR1 and CDR2 are ENHRY and SYGVKD. Unmatched junction bases numbered 9, after V lost 0 bases and J lost 8 bases. This CDR3 is 16 amino acids long.